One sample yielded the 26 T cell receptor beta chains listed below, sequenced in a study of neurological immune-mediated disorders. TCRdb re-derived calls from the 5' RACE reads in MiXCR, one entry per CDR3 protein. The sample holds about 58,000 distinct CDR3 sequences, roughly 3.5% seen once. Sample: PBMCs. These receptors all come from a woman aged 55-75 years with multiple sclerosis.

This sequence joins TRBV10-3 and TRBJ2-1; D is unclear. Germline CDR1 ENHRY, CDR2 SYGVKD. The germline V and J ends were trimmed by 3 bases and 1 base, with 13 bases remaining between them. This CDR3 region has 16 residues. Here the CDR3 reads CAISDPLGRSYNEQFF. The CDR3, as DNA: TGTGCCATCAGTGATCCTCTTGGAAGATCCTACAATGAGCAGTTCTTC.

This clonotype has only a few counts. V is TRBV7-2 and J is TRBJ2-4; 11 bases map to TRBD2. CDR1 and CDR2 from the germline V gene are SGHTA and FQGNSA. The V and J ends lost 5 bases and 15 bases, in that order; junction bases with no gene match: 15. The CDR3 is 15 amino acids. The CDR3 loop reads CASSIRLAGSPDMYF. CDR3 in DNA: TGTGCCAGCAGCATCAGACTAGCGGGGTCCCCAGACATGTACTTC.

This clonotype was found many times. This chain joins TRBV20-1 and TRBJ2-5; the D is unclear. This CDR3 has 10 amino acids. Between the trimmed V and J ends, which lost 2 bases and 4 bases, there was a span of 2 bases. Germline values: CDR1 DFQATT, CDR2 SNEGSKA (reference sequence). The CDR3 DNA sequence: TGCAGTGCTAGAATAGAGACCCAGTACTTC. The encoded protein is CSARIETQYF.

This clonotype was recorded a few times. CDR3 sequence reads: CASSFLEGENYNEQFF. The CDR3 DNA follows: TGTGCCAGCAGCTTCCTAGAGGGAGAAAACTACAATGAGCAGTTCTTC. The chain joins TRBV7-3 to TRBJ2-1, with a possible D match to TRBD2 (5 bases). Germline CDR1 reads SGHTA; CDR2 reads FQGTGA. Trimming left V 3 bases short and J 3 bases short, with 15 bases between. CDR3 length: 16 residues.

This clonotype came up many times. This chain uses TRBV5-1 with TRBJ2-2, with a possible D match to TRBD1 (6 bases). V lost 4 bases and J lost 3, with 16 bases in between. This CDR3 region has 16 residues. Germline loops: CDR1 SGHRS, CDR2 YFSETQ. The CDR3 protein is CASSGDIRADTGELFF. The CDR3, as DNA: TGCGCCAGCAGCGGGGACATCCGAGCGGACACCGGGGAGCTGTTTTTT.

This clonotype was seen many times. The CDR3 DNA reads TGCAGTGCTAGAGATTTGGCCTTGGGACCGGACCATTCACCCCTCCACTTT. Protein product: CSARDLALGPDHSPLHF. The V call is TRBV20-1, the J call TRBJ1-6; a weak D match, TRBD1 (5 bases). Germline CDR1 reads DFQATT; CDR2 reads SNEGSKA (reference sequence). The CDR3 loop spans 17 amino acids. V dropped 0 bases and J dropped 8 bases, with 20 bases sitting between them.

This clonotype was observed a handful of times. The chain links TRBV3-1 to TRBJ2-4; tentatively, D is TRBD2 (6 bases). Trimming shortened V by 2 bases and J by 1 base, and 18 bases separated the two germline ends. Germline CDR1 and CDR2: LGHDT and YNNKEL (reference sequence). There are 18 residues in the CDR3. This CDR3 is CASSQTSRLAKAKNIQYF. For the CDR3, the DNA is TGTGCCAGCAGCCAAACATCCAGGCTAGCGAAGGCCAAAAACATTCAGTACTTC.

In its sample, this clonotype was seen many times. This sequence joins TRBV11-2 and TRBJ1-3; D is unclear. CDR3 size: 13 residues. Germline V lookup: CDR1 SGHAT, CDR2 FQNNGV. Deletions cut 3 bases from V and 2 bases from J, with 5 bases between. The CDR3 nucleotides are TGTGCCAGCAGCTTTTCAGCTGGAAACACCATATATTTT. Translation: CASSFSAGNTIYF. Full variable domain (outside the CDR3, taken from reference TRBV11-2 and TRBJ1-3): EAGVAQSPRYKIIEKRQSVAFWCNPISGHATLYWYQQILGQGPKLLIQFQNNGVVDDSQLPKDRFSAERLKGVDSTLKIQPAKLEDSAVYLCASSFSAGNTIYFGEGSWLTVV.

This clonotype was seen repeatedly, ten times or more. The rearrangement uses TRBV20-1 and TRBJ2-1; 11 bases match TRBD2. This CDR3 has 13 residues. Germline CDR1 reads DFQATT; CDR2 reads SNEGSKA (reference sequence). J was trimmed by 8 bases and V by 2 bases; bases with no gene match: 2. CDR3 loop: CSARLAGGHEQFF. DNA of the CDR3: TGCAGTGCTAGACTAGCGGGGGGTCATGAGCAGTTCTTC.

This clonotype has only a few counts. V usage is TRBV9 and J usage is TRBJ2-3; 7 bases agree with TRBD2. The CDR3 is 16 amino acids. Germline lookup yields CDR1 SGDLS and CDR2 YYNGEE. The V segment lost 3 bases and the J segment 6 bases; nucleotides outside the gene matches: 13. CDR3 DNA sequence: TGTGCCAGCAGCGAGAGGAGGGACTACCGCAGGGATACGCAGTATTTT. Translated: CASSERRDYRRDTQYF. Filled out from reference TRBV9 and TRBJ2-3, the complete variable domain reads DSGVTQTPKHLITATGQRVTLRCSPRSGDLSVYWYQQSLDQGLQFLIQYYNGEERAKGNILERFSAQQFPDLHSELNLSSLELGDSALYFCASSERRDYRRDTQYFGPGTRLTVL.

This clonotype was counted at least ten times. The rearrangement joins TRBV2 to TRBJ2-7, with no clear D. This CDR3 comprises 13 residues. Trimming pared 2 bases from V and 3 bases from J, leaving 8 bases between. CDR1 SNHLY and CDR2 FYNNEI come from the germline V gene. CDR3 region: CASSEQESYEQYF. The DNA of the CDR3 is TGTGCCAGCAGTGAACAGGAAAGCTACGAGCAGTACTTC.

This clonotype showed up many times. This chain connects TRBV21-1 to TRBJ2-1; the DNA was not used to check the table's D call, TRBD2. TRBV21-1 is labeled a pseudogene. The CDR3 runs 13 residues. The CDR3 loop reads CASRGGLKNEQFF. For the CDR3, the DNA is TGTGCCAGCAGGGGAGGGCTGAAGAATGAGCAGTTCTTC.

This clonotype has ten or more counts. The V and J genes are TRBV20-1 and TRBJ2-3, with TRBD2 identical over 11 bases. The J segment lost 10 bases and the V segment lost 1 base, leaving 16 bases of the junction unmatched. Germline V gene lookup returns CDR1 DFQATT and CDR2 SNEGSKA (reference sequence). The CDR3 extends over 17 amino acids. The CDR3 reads CSARGLASGGPAGAQYF. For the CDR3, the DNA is TGCAGTGCTAGAGGTCTCGCTAGCGGGGGGCCCGCGGGGGCGCAGTATTTT.

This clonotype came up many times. CDR3 amino acids: CASSRGTAYEQYF. As DNA, the CDR3 is TGTGCCAGCAGTCGGGGGACAGCTTACGAGCAGTACTTC. The chain recombines TRBV12-3 or TRBV12-4 with TRBJ2-7; tentatively, D is TRBD1 (7 bases). This CDR3 contains 13 residues. V shed 5 bases and J shed 4 bases, with 12 bases lying between them.

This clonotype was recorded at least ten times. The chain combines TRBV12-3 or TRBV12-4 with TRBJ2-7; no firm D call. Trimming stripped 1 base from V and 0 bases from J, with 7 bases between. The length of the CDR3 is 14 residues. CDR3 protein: CASSLGQPSYEQYF. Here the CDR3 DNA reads TGTGCCAGCAGTTTAGGCCAGCCCTCCTACGAGCAGTACTTC.

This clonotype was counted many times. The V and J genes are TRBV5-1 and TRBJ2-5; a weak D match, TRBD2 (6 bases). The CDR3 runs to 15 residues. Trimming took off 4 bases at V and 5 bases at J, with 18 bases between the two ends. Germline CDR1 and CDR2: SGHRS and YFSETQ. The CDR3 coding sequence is TGCGCCAGCAGCAAGGACGGGAGTTGGGAGGAGACCCAGTACTTC. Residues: CASSKDGSWEETQYF.

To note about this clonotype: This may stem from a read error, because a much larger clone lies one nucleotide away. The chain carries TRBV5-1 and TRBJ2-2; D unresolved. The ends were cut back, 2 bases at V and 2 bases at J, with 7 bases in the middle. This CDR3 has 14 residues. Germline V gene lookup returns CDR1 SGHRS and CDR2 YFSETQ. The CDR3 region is CASSLGRNTGELFF. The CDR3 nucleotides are TGCGCCAGCAGCTTAGGGCGAAACACCGGGGAGCTGTTTTTT.

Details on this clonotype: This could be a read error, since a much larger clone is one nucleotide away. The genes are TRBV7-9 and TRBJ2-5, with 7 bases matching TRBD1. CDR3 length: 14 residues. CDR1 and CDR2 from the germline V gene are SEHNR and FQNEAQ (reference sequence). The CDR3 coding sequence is TGTGCCAGCAGCTCCTACAGGGGACCAGAGAACCAGTACTTC. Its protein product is CASSSYRGPENQYF.

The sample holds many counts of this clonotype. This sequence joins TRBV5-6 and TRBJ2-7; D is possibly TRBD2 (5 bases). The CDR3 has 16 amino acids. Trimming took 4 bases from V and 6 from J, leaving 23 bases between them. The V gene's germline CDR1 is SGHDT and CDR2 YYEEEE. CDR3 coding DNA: TGTGCCAGCAGCCCGATAGGGTCAGCCGGGGTATTCGAGCAGTACTTC. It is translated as CASSPIGSAGVFEQYF.

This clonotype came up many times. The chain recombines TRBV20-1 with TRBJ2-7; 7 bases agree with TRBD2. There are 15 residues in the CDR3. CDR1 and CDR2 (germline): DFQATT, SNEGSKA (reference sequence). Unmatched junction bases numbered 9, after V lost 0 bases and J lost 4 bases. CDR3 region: CSARDWTRGNYEQYF. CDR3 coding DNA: TGCAGTGCTAGAGACTGGACTAGAGGGAATTACGAGCAGTACTTC.

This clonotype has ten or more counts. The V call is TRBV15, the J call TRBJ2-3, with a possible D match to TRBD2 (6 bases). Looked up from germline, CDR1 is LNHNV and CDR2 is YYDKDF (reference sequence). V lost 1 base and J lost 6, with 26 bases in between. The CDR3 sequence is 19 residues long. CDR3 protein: CATSRVVSSRGLAMDTQYF. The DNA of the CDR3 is TGTGCCACCAGCAGAGTTGTTTCCTCGAGGGGACTGGCAATGGATACGCAGTATTTT.

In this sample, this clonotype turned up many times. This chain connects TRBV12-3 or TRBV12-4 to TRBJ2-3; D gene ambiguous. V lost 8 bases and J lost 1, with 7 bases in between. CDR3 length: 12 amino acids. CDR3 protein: CASGWGTDTQYF. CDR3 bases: TGTGCCAGCGGTTGGGGCACAGATACGCAGTATTTT.

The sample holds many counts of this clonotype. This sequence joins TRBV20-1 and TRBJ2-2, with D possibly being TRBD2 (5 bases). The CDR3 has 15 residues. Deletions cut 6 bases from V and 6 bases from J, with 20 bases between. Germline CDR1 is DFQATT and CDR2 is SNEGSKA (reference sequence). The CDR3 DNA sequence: TGCAGTGCCATAGGACTGAGGCGGCTAGCCGGGGAGCTGTTTTTT. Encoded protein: CSAIGLRRLAGELFF.

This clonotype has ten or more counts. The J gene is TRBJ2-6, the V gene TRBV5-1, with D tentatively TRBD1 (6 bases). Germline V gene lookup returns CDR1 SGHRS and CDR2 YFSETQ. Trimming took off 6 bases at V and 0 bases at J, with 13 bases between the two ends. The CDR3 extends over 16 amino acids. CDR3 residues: CASIQGPYSGANVLTF. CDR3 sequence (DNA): TGCGCCAGCATACAGGGCCCATACTCTGGGGCCAACGTCCTGACTTTC.

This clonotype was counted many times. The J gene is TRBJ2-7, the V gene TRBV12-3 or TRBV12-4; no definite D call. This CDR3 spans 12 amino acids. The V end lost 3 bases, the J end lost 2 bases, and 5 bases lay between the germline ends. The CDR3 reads CASSFSTYEQYF. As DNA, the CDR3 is TGTGCCAGCAGTTTTTCCACCTACGAGCAGTACTTC.

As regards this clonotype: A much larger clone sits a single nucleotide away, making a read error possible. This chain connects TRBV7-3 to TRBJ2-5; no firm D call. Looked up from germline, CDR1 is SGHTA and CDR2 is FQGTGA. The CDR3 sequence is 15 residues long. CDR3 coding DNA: TGTGCCAGCAGCTTAACTCTTTCGCCCCAAGAGAACCAGTACTTC. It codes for CASSLTLSPQENQYF.